The 9 T cell receptor beta chains listed next were all sequenced from one sample in a study of Graves' ophthalmopathy and Graves' hyperthyroidism. Beta-chain TCR CDR3 regions were amplified from RNA transcripts. Second-round multiplex PCR followed a first-round RT-PCR using HTBI primers. MiXCR, applied by TCRdb to the multiplex PCR reads, yields one record per CDR3 protein. The sample has roughly 600,000 distinct CDR3 sequences; 39% are singletons. What was sequenced was peripheral blood or thyroid tissue (not recorded which). All receptors come from an adult man with Graves' hyperthyroidism.

The rearrangement uses TRBV29-1 and TRBJ2-7; D may be TRBD2 (6 bases). Germline V gene sequence: CDR1 SQVTM, CDR2 ANQGSEA. This CDR3 is built from 13 residues. The CDR3 DNA follows: TGCAGTTTATCCTTTGGCGGGGAGACCGAGCAGTACTTC. This translates into CSLSFGGETEQYF.

This clonotype was found many times. The chain combines TRBV5-8 with TRBJ1-5; 8 bases match TRBD1. The V gene end was trimmed by 4 bases and the J gene end by 4 bases; junction bases not matched to a gene: 10. This CDR3 has 16 amino acids. Germline-derived CDR1 and CDR2 are SGHTS and YDEGEE. In nucleotides, the CDR3 is TGTGCCAGCAGCCGAGAGGGACAGGTTGGGAATCAGCCCCAGCATTTT. Translation gives CASSREGQVGNQPQHF. Drawing the rest from reference TRBV5-8 and TRBJ1-5, the complete variable domain is EAGVTQSPTHLIKTRGQQATLRCSPISGHTSVYWYQQALGLGLQFLLWYDEGEERNRGNFPPRFSGRQFPNYSSELNVNALELEDSALYLCASSREGQVGNQPQHFGDGTRLSIL.

This clonotype was observed a few times. V and J are TRBV20-1 and TRBJ2-3; TRBD2 might be the D (6 bases). CDR1 and CDR2 (germline): DFQATT, SNEGSKA (reference sequence). The ends were cut back, 2 bases at V and 6 bases at J, with 9 bases in the middle. The CDR3 loop spans 12 amino acids. The CDR3 nucleotides are TGCAGTGCTAGATGGGAGGTGGATACGCAGTATTTT. Translating it yields CSARWEVDTQYF.

The chain combines TRBV7-8 with TRBJ2-5, with 7 bases fitting TRBD1. V dropped 3 bases and J dropped 3; count of bases not matched to a gene: 10. This CDR3 comprises 16 residues. CDR1 and CDR2 from the germline V gene are SGHVS and FQNEAQ. The CDR3 DNA sequence: TGTGCCAGCAGCTTTCGAGACCGGGACAGAGAAGAGACCCAGTACTTC. Residues: CASSFRDRDREETQYF.

The chain recombines TRBV7-9 with TRBJ2-2; D might be TRBD2 (5 bases). The V end was cut by 8 bases, the J end by 3 bases, with 19 bases between. This CDR3 spans 16 amino acids. Germline CDR1 is SEHNR and CDR2 is FQNEAQ (reference sequence). CDR3 protein: CASSRGGGLDTGELFF. CDR3 in DNA: TGTGCCAGCTCACGAGGAGGTGGGCTCGACACCGGGGAGCTGTTTTTT.

The chain is built from TRBV24-1 and TRBJ1-1; a possible D gene is TRBD1 (6 bases). The CDR3 covers 12 residues. From germline, CDR1 is KGHDR and CDR2 SFDVKD. Deletions cut 2 bases from V and 12 bases from J, with 12 bases between. Written as DNA, the CDR3 is TGTGCCACCAGTGATTCGTCAGGGGCAACTTTCTTT. This translates into CATSDSSGATFF.

This clonotype was seen more than once but under ten times. The chain uses TRBV7-9 and TRBJ1-1; a weak D match, TRBD1 (5 bases). CDR3 length: 15 amino acids. Germline V gives CDR1 SEHNR, CDR2 FQNEAQ (reference sequence). The ends were cut back, 5 bases at V and 2 bases at J, with 15 bases in the middle. This chain's CDR3 is CASSALPGGNTEAFF. CDR3 DNA sequence: TGTGCCAGCAGCGCCCTTCCGGGGGGTAACACTGAAGCTTTCTTT.

This clonotype was detected many times. The chain joins TRBV19 to TRBJ1-4, with D uncertain. CDR1 and CDR2 from the germline V gene are LNHDA and SQIVND (reference sequence). The CDR3 covers 11 residues. The V end lost 6 bases, the J end lost 11 bases, and 10 bases lay between the germline ends. CDR3 sequence (DNA): TGTGCCAGTAGCCTGGACTGGAAACTGTTTTTT. Translating it yields CASSLDWKLFF.

In this sample, this clonotype turned up many times. The J gene is TRBJ1-1, the V gene TRBV6-1, with 8 bases identical to TRBD1. V shed 3 bases and J 6 bases; nucleotides not matched to a gene: 3. CDR1 and CDR2 (germline): MNHNS, SASEGT. The CDR3 is 13 residues long. The CDR3 DNA reads TGTGCCAGCAGTGATAACAGGGGGGCTGAAGCTTTCTTT. Translating gives CASSDNRGAEAFF.